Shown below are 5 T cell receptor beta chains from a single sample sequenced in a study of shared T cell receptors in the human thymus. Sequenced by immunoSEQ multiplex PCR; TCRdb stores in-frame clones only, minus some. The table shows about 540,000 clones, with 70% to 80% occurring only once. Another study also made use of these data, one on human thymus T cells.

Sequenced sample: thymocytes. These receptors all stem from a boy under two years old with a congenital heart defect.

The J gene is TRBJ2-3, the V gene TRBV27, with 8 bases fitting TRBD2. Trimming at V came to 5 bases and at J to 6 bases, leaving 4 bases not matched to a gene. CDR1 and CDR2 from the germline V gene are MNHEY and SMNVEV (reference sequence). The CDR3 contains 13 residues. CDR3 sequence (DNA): TGTGCCAGCAGTCGGGGGGGATCGGATACGCAGTATTTT. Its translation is CASSRGGSDTQYF.

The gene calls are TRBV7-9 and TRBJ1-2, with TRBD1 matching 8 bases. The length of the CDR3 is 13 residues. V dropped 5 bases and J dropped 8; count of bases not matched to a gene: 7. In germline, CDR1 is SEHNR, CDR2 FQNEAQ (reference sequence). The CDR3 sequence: CASSPQGAGGYTF. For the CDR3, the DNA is TGTGCCAGCAGCCCCCAGGGGGCGGGGGGCTACACCTTC.

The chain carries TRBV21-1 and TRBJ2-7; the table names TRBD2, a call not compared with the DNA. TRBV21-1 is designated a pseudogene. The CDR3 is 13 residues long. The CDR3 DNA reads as TGTGCCAGCACTAGCAAGGGAATCTACGAGCAGTACTTC. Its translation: CASTSKGIYEQYF.

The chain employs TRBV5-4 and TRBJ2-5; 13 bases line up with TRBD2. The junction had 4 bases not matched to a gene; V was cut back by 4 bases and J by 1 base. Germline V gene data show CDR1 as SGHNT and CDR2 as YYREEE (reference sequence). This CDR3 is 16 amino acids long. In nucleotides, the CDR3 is TGTGCCAGCAGCCCTGGACTAGCGGGAGCCCAAGAGACCCAGTACTTC. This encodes CASSPGLAGAQETQYF.

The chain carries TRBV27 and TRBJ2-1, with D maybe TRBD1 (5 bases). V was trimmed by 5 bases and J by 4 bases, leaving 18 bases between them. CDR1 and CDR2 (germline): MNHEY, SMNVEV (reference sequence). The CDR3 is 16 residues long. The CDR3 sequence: CASSARTRYRYNEQFF. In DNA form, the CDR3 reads TGTGCCAGCAGTGCCCGGACACGGTATAGGTACAATGAGCAGTTCTTC.